These 27 T cell receptor beta chains originate from one sample sequenced in a study of blood T cell repertoires in COVID-19. Using immunoSEQ multiplex PCR, the repertoire was profiled, and TCRdb retains in-frame clones only, with some absent. The sample yields approximately 90,000 clones, around 82% seen once. The specimen sequenced was peripheral blood. The receptor source for this set is an elderly woman with acute or convalescent COVID-19.

The DNA of the CDR3 is TGTGCCAGCAGGGACAGGGTCAACTATGGCTACACCTTC. It specifies CASRDRVNYGYTF. The V gene is TRBV6-5, the J gene TRBJ1-2, with TRBD1 matching over 8 bases. The V gene end was trimmed by 6 bases and the J gene end by 2 bases; junction bases not matched to a gene: 2. The germline V gene has CDR1 MNHEY and CDR2 SVGAGI. The CDR3 has 13 amino acids.

V usage is TRBV18 and J usage is TRBJ2-5; a possible D gene is TRBD1 (6 bases). CDR1 and CDR2 (germline): KGHSH, LQKENI. Trimming removed 4 bases at V and 5 bases at J, with 11 bases between. CDR3 length: 13 amino acids. This CDR3 is CASSRPGAETQYF. In nucleotides, the CDR3 is TGTGCCAGCTCACGGCCAGGGGCCGAGACCCAGTACTTC.

V is TRBV7-9 and J is TRBJ1-3, with D unresolved. Looked up from germline, CDR1 is SEHNR and CDR2 is FQNEAQ (reference sequence). CDR3 length: 14 residues. V lost 1 base to trimming and J lost 0 bases, with 4 bases between them. The CDR3 sequence is CASSLVNSGNTIYF. Written as DNA, the CDR3 is TGTGCCAGCAGCTTAGTTAACTCTGGAAACACCATATATTTT. The whole variable domain, remainder taken from reference TRBV7-9 and TRBJ1-3, is DTGVSQNPRHKITKRGQNVTFRCDPISEHNRLYWYRQTLGQGPEFLTYFQNEAQLEKSRLLSDRFSAERPKGSFSTLEIQRTEQGDSAMYLCASSLVNSGNTIYFGEGSWLTVV.

This clone was seen more than once but under ten times. V usage is TRBV7-2 and J usage is TRBJ2-7; weak D call: TRBD1 (6 bases). CDR3 size: 16 residues. Per germline, CDR1 SGHTA and CDR2 FQGNSA. Deletions cut 0 bases from V and 5 bases from J, with 17 bases between. The CDR3 reads CASSLAFGGVTHEQYF. CDR3 coding DNA: TGTGCCAGCAGCTTAGCGTTTGGGGGCGTCACTCACGAGCAGTACTTC. Full variable domain (outside the CDR3, taken from reference TRBV7-2 and TRBJ2-7): GAGVSQSPSNKVTEKGKDVELRCDPISGHTALYWYRQSLGQGLEFLIYFQGNSAPDKSGLPSDRFSAERTGGSVSTLTIQRTQQEDSAVYLCASSLAFGGVTHEQYFGPGTRLTVT.

In this sample, this clone turned up a few times. The V gene is TRBV5-1, the J gene TRBJ1-5; a weak D match, TRBD1 (6 bases). Trimming removed 2 bases from V and 7 bases from J, with 16 bases in between. Per germline, CDR1 SGHRS and CDR2 YFSETQ. The CDR3 consists of 15 residues. As DNA, the CDR3 is TGCGCCAGCAGCTTAGGGGGGGCGGACGGGCAGCCCCAGCATTTT. Amino acid sequence: CASSLGGADGQPQHF.

This chain uses TRBV9 with TRBJ2-7; TRBD2 matches at 8 bases. In germline, CDR1 is SGDLS, CDR2 YYNGEE. The V and J ends lost 3 bases and 3 bases, in that order; junction bases with no gene match: 8. The CDR3 is 15 residues long. The CDR3 region has the DNA TGTGCCAGCAGCGCTAAAGCGGGAGCTCACTACGAGCAGTACTTC. This translates into CASSAKAGAHYEQYF. The full variable domain, in which reference TRBV9 and TRBJ2-7 provide the parts outside the CDR3, is DSGVTQTPKHLITATGQRVTLRCSPRSGDLSVYWYQQSLDQGLQFLIQYYNGEERAKGNILERFSAQQFPDLHSELNLSSLELGDSALYFCASSAKAGAHYEQYFGPGTRLTVT.

The chain combines TRBV6-1 with TRBJ2-3; D not certain. V lost 0 bases and J 5 bases, leaving 15 bases between the germline ends. The CDR3 runs to 16 residues. CDR1 is MNHNS and CDR2 is SASEGT in the germline V gene. The CDR3 here is CASSEALGSSVDTQYF. In DNA form, the CDR3 reads TGTGCCAGCAGTGAAGCGCTGGGCTCCTCCGTAGATACGCAGTATTTT.

This chain links TRBV5-1 with TRBJ2-1, with 7 bases fitting TRBD1. Unmatched junction bases numbered 6, after V lost 4 bases and J lost 2 bases. Germline CDR1 and CDR2: SGHRS and YFSETQ. The CDR3 runs to 15 residues. The CDR3 reads CASSRGQEPYNEQFF. As DNA, the CDR3 is TGCGCCAGCAGCCGAGGACAGGAACCCTACAATGAGCAGTTCTTC.

The chain carries TRBV6-5 and TRBJ2-5, with 10 bases fitting TRBD2. Germline CDR1 is MNHEY and CDR2 is SVGAGI. The CDR3 covers 15 residues. The J segment lost 4 bases and the V segment lost 0 bases, leaving 2 bases of the junction unmatched. The CDR3: CASSYSASGGETQYF. DNA of the CDR3: TGTGCCAGCAGTTACTCGGCTAGCGGGGGAGAGACCCAGTACTTC.

This clone was counted once. The chain couples TRBV5-8 to TRBJ1-1, with no clear D. This CDR3 has 11 amino acids. CDR1 SGHTS and CDR2 YDEGEE come from the germline V gene. V was clipped by 6 bases and J by 6 bases, with 9 bases between them. CDR3 in DNA: TGTGCCAGCATCCGTGTCTCTGAAGCTTTCTTT. It encodes CASIRVSEAFF.

V gene TRBV19 combines with J gene TRBJ2-3; D is unclear. CDR1 and CDR2 from the germline V gene are LNHDA and SQIVND (reference sequence). The CDR3 is 11 amino acids. V shed 4 bases and J shed 3 bases, with 2 bases lying between them. CDR3 coding DNA: TGTGCCAGTAGTACTACAGATACGCAGTATTTT. Protein product: CASSTTDTQYF.

The chain uses TRBV20-1 and TRBJ1-6, with a possible D match to TRBD1 (5 bases). V shed 3 bases and J shed 9 bases, with 18 bases lying between them. The CDR3 sequence is 15 residues long. CDR1 DFQATT and CDR2 SNEGSKA come from the germline V gene (reference sequence). This CDR3 reads CSASKATGEGSPLHF. In nucleotides, the CDR3 is TGCAGTGCTAGTAAAGCCACGGGGGAAGGTTCACCCCTCCACTTT.

The CDR3 here is CASREEGPGTGELFF. The CDR3 region has the DNA TGTGCCAGCAGAGAGGAGGGGCCGGGCACCGGGGAGCTGTTTTTT. The chain combines TRBV2 with TRBJ2-2; TRBD2 is a possible D gene (6 bases). Germline CDR1 SNHLY, CDR2 FYNNEI. This CDR3 comprises 15 residues. Trimming cost V 6 bases and J 4 bases, with 15 bases left between them.

The chain is built from TRBV10-2 and TRBJ1-3; maybe TRBD1 (5 bases). The V and J ends lost 0 bases and 3 bases respectively, with 9 bases between them. The CDR3 length is 15 residues. Germline V CDR1 and CDR2: WSHSY, SAAADI. The CDR3 loop reads CASSESAGLGNTIYF. Written as DNA, the CDR3 is TGCGCCAGCAGTGAGTCGGCGGGGCTTGGAAACACCATATATTTT.

This clone showed up just once. This chain connects TRBV13 to TRBJ2-3, with TRBD2 matching 11 bases. The CDR3 consists of 16 residues. Germline V gene data show CDR1 as PRHDT and CDR2 as FYEKMQ (reference sequence). V was clipped by 5 bases and J by 3 bases; unmatched bases: 7. The CDR3, as DNA: TGTGCCAGCAGCCAGGGGACTAGCGGTGGGACAGATACGCAGTATTTT. It encodes CASSQGTSGGTDTQYF.

The chain carries TRBV10-3 and TRBJ1-5, with D possibly matching TRBD1 (5 bases). This CDR3 comprises 14 residues. In germline, CDR1 is ENHRY, CDR2 SYGVKD. V was clipped by 10 bases and J by 0 bases, with 13 bases between them. CDR3 region: CATADSYSNQPQHF. The CDR3 coding sequence is TGTGCCACCGCCGACAGCTATAGCAATCAGCCCCAGCATTTT.

This clone has more than one count but fewer than ten. V is TRBV6-4 and J is TRBJ1-6, with 7 bases that match TRBD1. Germline CDR1 is MRHNA and CDR2 is SNTAGT. This CDR3 spans 15 amino acids. Trimming at V came to 5 bases and at J to 5 bases, leaving 6 bases not matched to a gene. The CDR3 DNA is TGTGCCAGCAGTTTGGAGGGGACAGATAATTCACCCCTCCACTTT. Translating it yields CASSLEGTDNSPLHF.

A single count supports this clone. The chain couples TRBV6-5 to TRBJ1-2; 7 bases align to TRBD1. Germline trimming cut 4 bases from V and 7 bases from J; bases unmatched to any gene: 9. This CDR3 spans 14 amino acids. Germline assignment: CDR1 MNHEY and CDR2 SVGAGI. For the CDR3, the DNA is TGTGCCAGCAGTTTCAGACAGGGAGTGAGTGGCTACACCTTC. This translates into CASSFRQGVSGYTF.

The rearrangement joins TRBV2 to TRBJ1-5, with D perhaps matching TRBD1 (6 bases). This CDR3 is 14 amino acids long. The ends were cut back, 6 bases at V and 2 bases at J, with 11 bases in the middle. The germline CDR1 and CDR2 sequences are SNHLY and FYNNEI. CDR3 sequence: CASRDSLGNQPQHF. CDR3 DNA: TGTGCCAGCAGGGACAGTTTGGGCAATCAGCCCCAGCATTTT.

This chain connects TRBV27 to TRBJ2-3; 12 bases map to TRBD2. V dropped 3 bases and J dropped 4; count of bases not matched to a gene: 5. Germline V CDR1 and CDR2: MNHEY, SMNVEV (reference sequence). The CDR3 length is 16 residues. CDR3 sequence (DNA): TGTGCCAGCAGTTTTCGGACTAGCGGGGCCGCAGATACGCAGTATTTT. Translation gives CASSFRTSGAADTQYF.

The chain uses TRBV9 and TRBJ2-5, with D hard to call. Germline CDR1 SGDLS, CDR2 YYNGEE. This CDR3 region has 15 residues. Trimming removed 0 bases from V and 0 bases from J, with 9 bases in between. CDR3 nucleotides: TGTGCCAGCAGCGTAGCTCTGGCAGACCAAGAGACCCAGTACTTC. Translating gives CASSVALADQETQYF.

V usage is TRBV19 and J usage is TRBJ1-6; D may be TRBD1 (5 bases). This CDR3 spans 15 amino acids. Germline values: CDR1 LNHDA, CDR2 SQIVND (reference sequence). The V gene lost 7 bases and the J gene lost 7 bases, with 17 bases spanning the gap. The DNA for the CDR3 is TGTGCCAGTAACACCGACGGGGCGGGGAATTCACCCCTCCACTTT. It codes for CASNTDGAGNSPLHF.

V gene TRBV28 combines with J gene TRBJ2-1; the D gene is possibly TRBD2 (6 bases). The ends were cut back, 4 bases at V and 4 bases at J, with 17 bases in the middle. The CDR3 length is 16 residues. Germline V gene lookup returns CDR1 MDHEN and CDR2 SYDVKM. The CDR3 coding sequence is TGTGCCAGCAGTTCGGGCGGGATGACCAATTACAATGAGCAGTTCTTC. It specifies CASSSGGMTNYNEQFF.

The CDR3 DNA follows: TGTGCCAGCAGCCTTAGACAGGGGACAGAAGCTTTCTTT. Its protein is CASSLRQGTEAFF. The V gene is TRBV9, the J gene TRBJ1-1; 8 bases map to TRBD1. The germline CDR1 and CDR2 sequences are SGDLS and YYNGEE. Germline trimming cut 4 bases from V and 8 bases from J; bases unmatched to any gene: 7. This CDR3 comprises 13 residues.

The J gene is TRBJ1-5, the V gene TRBV19; possibly TRBD1 for D (6 bases). The CDR3 is 14 amino acids. Trimming removed 6 bases at V and 7 bases at J, with 16 bases between. CDR1 LNHDA and CDR2 SQIVND come from the germline V gene (reference sequence). CDR3 bases: TGTGCCAGTAGCACCGGTGGGGGGGCCCAGCCCCAGCATTTT. Translation gives CASSTGGGAQPQHF.

The rearrangement joins TRBV5-4 to TRBJ1-4; D gene unclear. This CDR3 has 15 residues. From germline, CDR1 is SGHNT and CDR2 YYREEE (reference sequence). Deletions cut 0 bases from V and 2 bases from J, with 8 bases between. The CDR3 loop reads CASSLGGSTNEKLFF. The CDR3 nucleotides read TGTGCCAGCAGCTTGGGAGGGTCGACTAATGAAAAACTGTTTTTT. The complete variable domain, with remaining parts taken from reference TRBV5-4 and TRBJ1-4, reads ETGVTQSPTHLIKTRGQQVTLRCSSQSGHNTVSWYQQALGQGPQFIFQYYREEENGRGNFPPRFSGLQFPNYSSELNVNALELDDSALYLCASSLGGSTNEKLFFGSGTQLSVL.

This clone was detected a few times. V gene TRBV19 combines with J gene TRBJ1-5, with 8 bases identical to TRBD1. This CDR3 is 17 amino acids long. Germline V gene lookup returns CDR1 LNHDA and CDR2 SQIVND (reference sequence). V trimming: 0 bases; J trimming: 1 base; junction bases outside the gene matches: 5. As DNA, the CDR3 is TGTGCCAGTAGTATAGATATCAGGGGGCGCAGCAATCAGCCCCAGCATTTT. The encoded protein is CASSIDIRGRSNQPQHF.